These 21 T cell receptor beta chains came from one sample sequenced in a study of blood T cells in healthy people across ages. Primers used in a second PCR of about 6 to 11 cycles were a sample-barcoded 5' primer and a J-beta primer mix. TCRdb reanalysed the 5' RACE reads using MiXCR and keeps one entry per CDR3 protein. The sample includes over a million distinct CDR3 sequences, 35% to 50% seen only once; the top ten take approximately 20%. Sequenced sample: blood. These receptors all come from a woman between 55 and 75 years old in good health.

The chain carries TRBV24-1 and TRBJ2-1; 9 bases are a match to TRBD1. J lost 2 bases, V lost 7 bases, and 2 bases had no gene match. CDR1 and CDR2 from the germline V gene are KGHDR and SFDVKD. CDR3 length: 14 amino acids. CDR3 DNA: TGTGCCACCAGCGGGACAGGGCCCTACAATGAGCAGTTCTTC. Amino acid sequence: CATSGTGPYNEQFF.

This clonotype occurred a few times. V usage is TRBV27 and J usage is TRBJ2-5; D perhaps matches TRBD2 (6 bases). CDR3 length equals 13 residues. From germline, CDR1 is MNHEY and CDR2 SMNVEV (reference sequence). Trimming removed 6 bases at V and 7 bases at J, with 15 bases between. The CDR3 DNA is TGTGCCAGCAGAGGGACGTCCGGGGGGACCCAGTACTTC. Residues: CASRGTSGGTQYF.

The chain is built from TRBV25-1 and TRBJ2-6; D ambiguous. The germline V and J ends were trimmed by 2 bases and 0 bases, with 8 bases remaining between them. The CDR3 extends over 16 amino acids. Looked up from germline, CDR1 is MGHDK and CDR2 is SYGVNS. The CDR3 bases are TGTGCCAGCAGTGAAGTAGGCTTCTCTGGGGCCAACGTCCTGACTTTC. Its translation is CASSEVGFSGANVLTF.

The rearrangement uses TRBV6-5 and TRBJ1-6; 8 positions agree with TRBD1. The germline gives CDR1 MNHEY, CDR2 SVGAGI. The CDR3 extends over 16 amino acids. V was clipped by 5 bases and J by 2 bases; unmatched bases: 5. Here the CDR3 DNA reads TGTGCCAGCAGTACGGACAGGGCCACCTATAATTCACCCCTCCACTTT. Translation: CASSTDRATYNSPLHF.

This clonotype came up once. The chain links TRBV5-1 to TRBJ2-3; 7 nucleotides align to TRBD2. J was trimmed by 0 bases and V by 6 bases; bases with no gene match: 4. The CDR3 spans 14 residues. Germline V gene sequence: CDR1 SGHRS, CDR2 YFSETQ. The CDR3 is CASKLATSTDTQYF. The DNA for the CDR3 is TGCGCCAGCAAACTAGCGACTAGCACAGATACGCAGTATTTT.

CDR3 amino acids: CASSGGAYNSPLHF. In DNA form, the CDR3 reads TGTGCCAGCAGTGGGGGGGCCTATAATTCACCCCTCCACTTT. This rearrangement joins TRBV25-1 to TRBJ1-6; maybe TRBD1 (5 bases). Germline loops: CDR1 MGHDK, CDR2 SYGVNS. Trimming took 4 bases from V and 2 from J, leaving 6 bases between them. This CDR3 comprises 14 residues. Full variable domain (remainder filled in from reference TRBV25-1 and TRBJ1-6): EADIYQTPRYLVIGTGKKITLECSQTMGHDKMYWYQQDPGMELHLIHYSYGVNSTEKGDLSSESTVSRIRTEHFPLTLESARPSHTSQYLCASSGGAYNSPLHFGNGTRLTVT.

This sequence joins TRBV5-1 and TRBJ2-1; no clear D gene. Germline V gene data show CDR1 as SGHRS and CDR2 as YFSETQ. Trimming left V 0 bases short and J 0 bases short, with 13 bases between. The length of the CDR3 is 17 residues. The CDR3 loop is CASSLGVGGSSYNEQFF. The CDR3 DNA sequence: TGCGCCAGCAGCTTGGGTGTGGGCGGAAGCTCCTACAATGAGCAGTTCTTC. The entire variable domain, with the rest obtained from reference TRBV5-1 and TRBJ2-1, is as follows: KAGVTQTPRYLIKTRGQQVTLSCSPISGHRSVSWYQQTPGQGLQFLFEYFSETQRNKGNFPGRFSGRQFSNSRSEMNVSTLELGDSALYLCASSLGVGGSSYNEQFFGPGTRLTVL.

This clonotype was found a few times. The J gene is TRBJ2-5, the V gene TRBV10-3, with 9 bases lining up with TRBD2. The J call is doubtful: the DNA matches TRBJ2-7 better. The CDR3 runs to 14 residues. Germline CDR1 is ENHRY and CDR2 is SYGVKD. CDR3 in amino acids: CAISDEREVYEQYF. The CDR3 DNA reads TGTGCCATCAGTGATGAGCGGGAGGTGTACGAGCAGTACTTC.

This chain connects TRBV12-3 or TRBV12-4 to TRBJ2-4, with 8 bases fitting TRBD1. The J call may be incorrect, as the DNA end agrees better with TRBJ2-5. This CDR3 comprises 15 residues. The CDR3 DNA follows: TGTGCCAGCAGTCAAAATGCAGGGGGCAGGGAGACCCAGTACTTC. Its translation: CASSQNAGGRETQYF.

This clonotype was recorded many times. The gene calls are TRBV10-1 and TRBJ2-7; unclear D gene. CDR3 length equals 12 residues. Per the germline V gene, CDR1 is WNHNN and CDR2 is SYGVQD (reference sequence). V lost 4 bases, J lost 0 bases, and 4 bases lay in between. CDR3: CASSAGSYEQYF. The CDR3 DNA follows: TGCGCCAGCAGTGCCGGCTCCTACGAGCAGTACTTC.

J is TRBJ2-4 and V is TRBV12-3 or TRBV12-4; the D is unclear. The J call may be mistaken, given a closer DNA end match to TRBJ2-7. The CDR3 is 14 amino acids. CDR3 nucleotides: TGTGCCAGCAGTTTTGTACGACAAGCCTACGAGCAGTACTTC. Its protein product is CASSFVRQAYEQYF.

V gene TRBV27 combines with J gene TRBJ2-7; a weak D match, TRBD1 (5 bases). V was shortened by 6 bases and J by 7 bases, with 22 bases between the two germline ends. The CDR3 runs to 15 residues. The V gene's germline CDR1 is MNHEY and CDR2 SMNVEV (reference sequence). CDR3 nucleotides: TGTGCCAGCAGGGGCTTCGACAGCTACTACAATGAGCAGTACTTC. Translated: CASRGFDSYYNEQYF.

This clonotype was seen more than once but under ten times. The rearrangement uses TRBV5-1 and TRBJ1-2; D is possibly TRBD1 (5 bases). CDR1 and CDR2 (germline): SGHRS, YFSETQ. V lost 7 bases, J lost 7 bases, and 14 bases lay in between. The CDR3 consists of 12 residues. The CDR3 DNA sequence: TGCGCCAGCGCCGGGGACCCGGGTGGCTACACCTTC. Translating gives CASAGDPGGYTF.

The J gene is TRBJ2-7, the V gene TRBV5-1; a possible D gene is TRBD1 (6 bases). The germline V gene has CDR1 SGHRS and CDR2 YFSETQ. The CDR3 covers 16 residues. The V and J ends lost 0 bases and 1 base respectively, with 14 bases between them. Here the CDR3 reads CASSLAPSTGSYEQYF. In DNA, the CDR3 is TGCGCCAGCAGCTTGGCCCCTTCGACAGGATCCTACGAGCAGTACTTC.

The gene calls are TRBV2 and TRBJ2-1, with D unresolved. This CDR3 spans 11 amino acids. Germline lookup yields CDR1 SNHLY and CDR2 FYNNEI. Trimming took 7 bases from V and 8 from J, leaving 9 bases between them. In DNA, the CDR3 is TGTGCCAGCACCCTCTGGGATGAGCAGTTCTTC. This translates into CASTLWDEQFF.

This clonotype has just a few counts. V gene TRBV3-1 combines with J gene TRBJ2-1; 9 positions match TRBD2. The CDR3 has 15 amino acids. Germline V gives CDR1 LGHDT, CDR2 YNNKEL (reference sequence). V lost 4 bases to trimming and J lost 4 bases; unmatched junction nucleotides: 5. CDR3 sequence: CASSLSGRPYNEQFF. The CDR3, as DNA: TGTGCCAGCAGCCTCAGCGGGAGGCCTTACAATGAGCAGTTCTTC.

Only a few counts were recorded for this clonotype. This sequence joins TRBV10-3 and TRBJ2-1; TRBD2 matches 14 bases. Trimming removed 2 bases from V and 0 bases from J; junction bases left unmatched: 12. From germline, CDR1 is ENHRY and CDR2 SYGVKD. This CDR3 spans 21 amino acids. CDR3 bases: TGTGCCATCAGTGAGGAAGGGACTAGCGGGAGAGTGTGGAGCTCCTACAATGAGCAGTTCTTC. This codes for CAISEEGTSGRVWSSYNEQFF.

The CDR3 DNA is TGTGCCAGCAGGGGACAGGCCCCCTCTTCCTACGAGCAGTACTTC. It specifies CASRGQAPSSYEQYF. The rearrangement uses TRBV27 and TRBJ2-7, with 8 bases matching TRBD1. The CDR3 has 15 amino acids. The V gene's germline CDR1 is MNHEY and CDR2 SMNVEV (reference sequence). V was pared by 6 bases and J by 1 base, with 8 bases of the junction left unmatched.

This clonotype was seen more than once but under ten times. The chain carries TRBV9 and TRBJ2-7; 10 positions match TRBD2. From germline, CDR1 is SGDLS and CDR2 YYNGEE. This CDR3 spans 16 amino acids. With V trimmed by 0 bases and J by 1 base, 4 bases remained unmatched. Here the CDR3 DNA reads TGTGCCAGCAGCGTAGGGGGACTAGCGCCGTCCTACGAGCAGTACTTC. This sequence encodes CASSVGGLAPSYEQYF.

The V gene is TRBV6-6, the J gene TRBJ2-1; D gene uncertain. V dropped 0 bases and J dropped 0 bases, with 12 bases sitting between them. From germline, CDR1 is MNHNY and CDR2 SVGAGI (reference sequence). The CDR3 runs to 17 residues. DNA of the CDR3: TGTGCCAGCAGTTACTCGATAGGTGAGGCCTCCTACAATGAGCAGTTCTTC. Its protein is CASSYSIGEASYNEQFF.

This clonotype was detected a few times. This chain uses TRBV6-6 with TRBJ2-4, with D uncertain. The J call is in doubt because the DNA end fits TRBJ2-7 better. Germline assignment: CDR1 MNHNY and CDR2 SVGAGI (reference sequence). The CDR3 is 16 amino acids. The CDR3 loop is CASSYTIPQPLYEQYF. In DNA form, the CDR3 reads TGTGCCAGCAGTTACACAATCCCTCAACCACTCTACGAGCAGTACTTC.